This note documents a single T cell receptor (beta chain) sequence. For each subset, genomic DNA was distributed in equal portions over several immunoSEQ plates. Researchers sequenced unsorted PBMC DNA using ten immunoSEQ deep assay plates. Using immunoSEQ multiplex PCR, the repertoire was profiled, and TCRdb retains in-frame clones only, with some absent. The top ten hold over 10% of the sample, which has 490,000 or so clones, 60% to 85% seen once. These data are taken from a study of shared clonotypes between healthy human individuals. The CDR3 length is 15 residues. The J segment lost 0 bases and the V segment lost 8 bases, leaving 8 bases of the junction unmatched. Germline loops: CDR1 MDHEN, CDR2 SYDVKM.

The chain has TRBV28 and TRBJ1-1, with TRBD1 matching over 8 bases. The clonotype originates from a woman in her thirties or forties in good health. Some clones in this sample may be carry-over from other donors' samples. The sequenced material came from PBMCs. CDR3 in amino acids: CASGNRDRLNTEAFF. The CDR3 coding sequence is TGTGCCAGCGGAAATCGGGACAGGCTGAACACTGAAGCTTTCTTT.